The rows below give T cell receptor beta chains drawn from one sample of a study of beta chain features in type 1 diabetes. Profiled with immunoSEQ multiplex PCR; TCRdb holds only in-frame clones, not every one. In the table there are more than 300,000 clones, roughly 12% of which are singletons. The specimen was naive CD4+ T cells from blood. Source of these receptors: a young woman with type 1 diabetes. Each CDR3 is given with its conserved first and last residue. Each record gives: D gene, CDR3 length, V gene, J gene, clone size, CDR3 protein, CDR3 DNA. A D gene is named only where the DNA matches it firmly. Clone size is given for some rows only: seen once, a few or many times, or a class if the clone is expanded.

d_gene: -; len: 13; v_gene: TRBV7-2; j_gene: TRBJ2-5; abundance: few; CDR3aa: CASSQPRGETQYF; CDR3nt: TGTGCCAGCAGCCAACCCAGGGGAGAGACCCAGTACTTC
d_gene: TRBD1; len: 15; v_gene: TRBV29-1; j_gene: TRBJ2-7; abundance: -; CDR3aa: CSVPGQGSLGYEQYF; CDR3nt: TGCAGCGTTCCGGGACAGGGTTCCCTTGGGTACGAGCAGTACTTC
d_gene: TRBD2; len: 17; v_gene: TRBV18; j_gene: TRBJ2-7; abundance: few; CDR3aa: CASSPPGSGRAFWEQYF; CDR3nt: TGTGCCAGCTCACCTCCTGGTAGCGGGAGGGCCTTCTGGGAGCAGTACTTC
d_gene: TRBD2; len: 18; v_gene: TRBV9; j_gene: TRBJ2-1; abundance: few; CDR3aa: CASSADPRLAGGPNEQFF; CDR3nt: TGTGCCAGCAGCGCGGACCCCCGACTAGCGGGAGGGCCTAATGAGCAGTTCTTC
d_gene: TRBD2; len: 15; v_gene: TRBV4-1; j_gene: TRBJ2-7; abundance: few; CDR3aa: CASTQLAGGSYEQYF; CDR3nt: TGCGCCAGCACCCAACTAGCGGGAGGTTCCTACGAGCAGTACTTC
d_gene: -; len: 15; v_gene: TRBV7-2; j_gene: TRBJ1-5; abundance: few; CDR3aa: CASSLGDSSNQPQHF; CDR3nt: TGTGCCAGCAGCTTAGGGGACTCTAGCAATCAGCCCCAGCATTTT
d_gene: -; len: 13; v_gene: TRBV7-9; j_gene: TRBJ1-1; abundance: few; CDR3aa: CASSDGGGTEAFF; CDR3nt: TGTGCCAGCAGCGACGGCGGGGGCACTGAAGCTTTCTTT
d_gene: -; len: 18; v_gene: TRBV7-8; j_gene: TRBJ2-5; abundance: few; CDR3aa: CASSAKSPLGGRQETQYF; CDR3nt: TGTGCCAGCAGCGCAAAGTCCCCCTTGGGGGGGCGGCAAGAGACCCAGTACTTC
d_gene: -; len: 14; v_gene: TRBV14; j_gene: TRBJ1-2; abundance: few; CDR3aa: CASSLPGGGPGYTF; CDR3nt: TGTGCCAGCAGCCTCCCCGGTGGAGGACCTGGCTACACCTTC
d_gene: TRBD1; len: 16; v_gene: TRBV2; j_gene: TRBJ1-4; abundance: -; CDR3aa: CASNIQGPSSNEKLFF; CDR3nt: TGTGCCAGCAACATACAGGGGCCAAGTTCTAATGAAAAACTGTTTTTT
d_gene: -; len: 15; v_gene: TRBV30; j_gene: TRBJ1-2; abundance: -; CDR3aa: CAWSPAEVKLYGYTF; CDR3nt: TGTGCCTGGAGCCCCGCCGAAGTCAAGCTCTATGGCTACACCTTC
d_gene: -; len: 15; v_gene: TRBV9; j_gene: TRBJ1-1; abundance: -; CDR3aa: CASSPHHGGGPEAFF; CDR3nt: TGTGCCAGCAGCCCCCATCATGGCGGGGGCCCTGAAGCTTTCTTT
d_gene: -; len: 13; v_gene: TRBV28; j_gene: TRBJ2-7; abundance: -; CDR3aa: CASMRDGRYEQYF; CDR3nt: TGTGCCAGCATGCGGGACGGACGCTACGAGCAGTACTTC
d_gene: TRBD2; len: 15; v_gene: TRBV5-1; j_gene: TRBJ2-3; abundance: -; CDR3aa: CASRVAGGHTDTQYF; CDR3nt: TGCGCCAGCAGAGTTGCGGGGGGCCACACAGATACGCAGTATTTT
d_gene: TRBD2; len: 11; v_gene: TRBV30; j_gene: TRBJ2-1; abundance: -; CDR3aa: CAWSLRESEFF; CDR3nt: TGTGCCTGGAGTTTGCGGGAGTCTGAGTTCTTC
d_gene: -; len: 14; v_gene: TRBV5-6; j_gene: TRBJ1-5; abundance: -; CDR3aa: CASSLRTGLGTQHF; CDR3nt: TGTGCCAGCAGCCTAAGGACGGGACTGGGGACCCAGCATTTT
d_gene: TRBD1; len: 15; v_gene: TRBV5-1; j_gene: TRBJ1-2; abundance: -; CDR3aa: CASSQPGQGNYGYTF; CDR3nt: TGCGCCAGCAGCCAACCGGGACAGGGTAACTATGGCTACACCTTC
d_gene: -; len: 13; v_gene: TRBV16; j_gene: TRBJ1-5; abundance: few; CDR3aa: CASSREGNQPQHF; CDR3nt: TGTGCCAGCAGCCGCGAGGGAAATCAGCCCCAGCATTTT
d_gene: TRBD1; len: 14; v_gene: TRBV11-2; j_gene: TRBJ1-6; abundance: -; CDR3aa: CASSLARGNSPLHF; CDR3nt: TGTGCCAGCAGCTTAGCCAGGGGGAATTCACCCCTCCACTTT
d_gene: -; len: 17; v_gene: TRBV5-4; j_gene: TRBJ2-3; abundance: once; CDR3aa: CASSLILAGTSTDTQYF; CDR3nt: TGTGCCAGCAGCTTGATTCTGGCGGGGACTAGCACAGATACGCAGTATTTT
d_gene: -; len: 16; v_gene: TRBV4-3; j_gene: TRBJ2-1; abundance: -; CDR3aa: CASSQEGVSSYNEQFF; CDR3nt: TGCGCCAGCAGCCAAGAAGGGGTGAGCTCCTACAATGAGCAGTTCTTC
d_gene: TRBD2; len: 15; v_gene: TRBV30; j_gene: TRBJ2-3; abundance: -; CDR3aa: CAWSVREESTDTQYF; CDR3nt: TGTGCCTGGAGTGTACGGGAGGAGAGCACAGATACGCAGTATTTT
d_gene: -; len: 15; v_gene: TRBV15; j_gene: TRBJ1-2; abundance: -; CDR3aa: CATSSFRGANYGYTF; CDR3nt: TGTGCCACCAGCAGCTTTAGGGGCGCGAACTATGGCTACACCTTC
d_gene: -; len: 15; v_gene: TRBV5-1; j_gene: TRBJ2-5; abundance: -; CDR3aa: CASSLARTRQETQYF; CDR3nt: TGCGCCAGCAGCTTGGCCCGGACTCGTCAAGAGACCCAGTACTTC
d_gene: -; len: 13; v_gene: TRBV5-1; j_gene: TRBJ1-1; abundance: few; CDR3aa: CASSEVVRTEAFF; CDR3nt: TGCGCCAGCAGTGAGGTTGTGAGAACTGAAGCTTTCTTT
d_gene: TRBD2; len: 17; v_gene: TRBV4-2; j_gene: TRBJ2-7; abundance: few; CDR3aa: CASSQDDGLAGNYEQYF; CDR3nt: TGTGCCAGCAGCCAAGACGACGGACTAGCGGGAAACTACGAGCAGTACTTC
d_gene: -; len: 12; v_gene: TRBV30; j_gene: TRBJ1-3; abundance: few; CDR3aa: CAWSVGGNTIYF; CDR3nt: TGTGCCTGGAGTGTCGGGGGTAACACCATATATTTT
d_gene: -; len: 17; v_gene: TRBV12-5; j_gene: TRBJ2-2; abundance: -; CDR3aa: CASALPATGRNTGELFF; CDR3nt: TGTGCTAGTGCCCTCCCTGCGACAGGTCGGAATACCGGGGAGCTGTTTTTT
d_gene: -; len: 12; v_gene: TRBV5-4; j_gene: TRBJ1-1; abundance: -; CDR3aa: CASSTGNTEAFF; CDR3nt: TGTGCCAGCTCAACAGGGAACACTGAAGCTTTCTTT
d_gene: -; len: 16; v_gene: TRBV4-3; j_gene: TRBJ1-2; abundance: few; CDR3aa: CASSQGSGGNVDGYTF; CDR3nt: TGCGCCAGCAGCCAGGGATCGGGGGGCAATGTGGATGGCTACACCTTC
d_gene: -; len: 15; v_gene: TRBV4-2; j_gene: TRBJ2-1; abundance: few; CDR3aa: CASSQDPSSYNEQFF; CDR3nt: TGTGCCAGCAGCCAAGATCCGAGCTCCTACAATGAGCAGTTCTTC
d_gene: TRBD1; len: 16; v_gene: TRBV19; j_gene: TRBJ1-5; abundance: -; CDR3aa: CASSLQGAGGNQPQHF; CDR3nt: TGTGCCAGTAGTCTACAGGGGGCTGGGGGCAATCAGCCCCAGCATTTT
d_gene: -; len: 14; v_gene: TRBV11-2; j_gene: TRBJ2-7; abundance: -; CDR3aa: CASRASGLSYEQYF; CDR3nt: TGTGCCAGCCGGGCCTCGGGACTGTCCTACGAGCAGTACTTC
d_gene: TRBD1; len: 17; v_gene: TRBV7-9; j_gene: TRBJ2-5; abundance: few; CDR3aa: CASSRSGGIAKGETQYF; CDR3nt: TGTGCCAGCAGCCGATCAGGGGGCATCGCTAAGGGGGAGACCCAGTACTTC
d_gene: TRBD1; len: 13; v_gene: TRBV29-1; j_gene: TRBJ2-7; abundance: -; CDR3aa: CSVGSGQRYEQYF; CDR3nt: TGCAGCGTTGGTTCGGGACAGAGATACGAGCAGTACTTC
d_gene: -; len: 14; v_gene: TRBV18; j_gene: TRBJ2-7; abundance: -; CDR3aa: CASSQGPSSYEQYF; CDR3nt: TGTGCCAGCTCGCAGGGCCCTAGCTCCTACGAGCAGTACTTC
d_gene: -; len: 18; v_gene: TRBV7-9; j_gene: TRBJ1-3; abundance: few; CDR3aa: CASSFSFGREDYGNTIYF; CDR3nt: TGTGCCAGCAGCTTTTCTTTCGGCAGGGAAGATTATGGAAACACCATATATTTT
d_gene: -; len: 14; v_gene: TRBV7-2; j_gene: TRBJ1-5; abundance: few; CDR3aa: CASSFNYDRQPQHF; CDR3nt: TGTGCCAGCAGCTTCAACTACGACAGGCAGCCCCAGCATTTT
d_gene: TRBD2; len: 13; v_gene: TRBV25-1; j_gene: TRBJ2-1; abundance: few; CDR3aa: CASISGTSNEQFF; CDR3nt: TGTGCCAGCATATCCGGGACTAGCAATGAGCAGTTCTTC
d_gene: TRBD2; len: 15; v_gene: TRBV5-1; j_gene: TRBJ2-1; abundance: few; CDR3aa: CASRSLAGVVNEQFF; CDR3nt: TGCGCCAGCAGATCGCTAGCGGGAGTTGTGAATGAGCAGTTCTTC
d_gene: -; len: 12; v_gene: TRBV15; j_gene: TRBJ2-1; abundance: few; CDR3aa: CATSSSGYEQFF; CDR3nt: TGTGCCACCAGCAGCTCAGGGTATGAGCAGTTCTTC
d_gene: TRBD2; len: 13; v_gene: TRBV14; j_gene: TRBJ2-7; abundance: -; CDR3aa: CASSRDYRYEQYF; CDR3nt: TGTGCCAGCAGCCGGGACTATCGCTACGAGCAGTACTTC
d_gene: TRBD1; len: 15; v_gene: TRBV4-2; j_gene: TRBJ2-4; abundance: -; CDR3aa: CASSTRGQGENIQYF; CDR3nt: TGTGCCAGCAGCACCCGAGGACAGGGAGAAAACATTCAGTACTTC
d_gene: -; len: 14; v_gene: TRBV5-1; j_gene: TRBJ1-5; abundance: -; CDR3aa: CASSLEGQDQPQHF; CDR3nt: TGCGCCAGCAGCTTGGAGGGACAAGATCAGCCCCAGCATTTT
d_gene: TRBD1; len: 13; v_gene: TRBV27; j_gene: TRBJ2-7; abundance: -; CDR3aa: CASSFKGAYEQYF; CDR3nt: TGTGCCAGCAGTTTCAAGGGGGCTTACGAGCAGTACTTC
d_gene: TRBD1; len: 14; v_gene: TRBV5-1; j_gene: TRBJ2-5; abundance: -; CDR3aa: CASSTGQVKGTQYF; CDR3nt: TGCGCCAGCAGCACCGGACAGGTTAAGGGGACCCAGTACTTC
d_gene: TRBD1; len: 14; v_gene: TRBV28; j_gene: TRBJ1-4; abundance: -; CDR3aa: CASVTRGLGEKLFF; CDR3nt: TGTGCCAGCGTAACCAGGGGGCTGGGGGAAAAACTGTTTTTT
d_gene: TRBD1; len: 19; v_gene: TRBV5-4; j_gene: TRBJ1-2; abundance: -; CDR3aa: CASSFRLDRGRSLGYGYTF; CDR3nt: TGTGCCAGCAGCTTCAGGCTGGACAGGGGAAGGTCCCTCGGCTATGGCTACACCTTC
d_gene: -; len: 14; v_gene: TRBV25-1; j_gene: TRBJ1-2; abundance: -; CDR3aa: CASSAYLKGDGYTF; CDR3nt: TGTGCCAGCAGTGCATACCTGAAAGGGGATGGCTACACCTTC
d_gene: TRBD1; len: 16; v_gene: TRBV14; j_gene: TRBJ2-1; abundance: few; CDR3aa: CASSQVPGQGSNEQFF; CDR3nt: TGTGCCAGCAGCCAAGTTCCGGGACAGGGTTCCAATGAGCAGTTCTTC
d_gene: -; len: 17; v_gene: TRBV18; j_gene: TRBJ1-5; abundance: -; CDR3aa: CASSPSGGAVANQPQHF; CDR3nt: TGTGCCAGCTCACCAAGCGGGGGAGCGGTGGCCAATCAGCCCCAGCATTTT